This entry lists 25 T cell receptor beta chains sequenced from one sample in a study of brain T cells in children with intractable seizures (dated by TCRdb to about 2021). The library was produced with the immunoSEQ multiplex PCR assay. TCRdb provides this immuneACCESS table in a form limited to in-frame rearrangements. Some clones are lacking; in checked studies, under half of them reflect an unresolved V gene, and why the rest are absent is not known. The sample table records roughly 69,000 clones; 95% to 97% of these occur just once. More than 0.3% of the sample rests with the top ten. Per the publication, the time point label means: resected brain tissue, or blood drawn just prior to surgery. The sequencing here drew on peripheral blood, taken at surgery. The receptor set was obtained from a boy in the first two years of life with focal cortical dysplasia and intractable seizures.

In DNA form, the CDR3 reads TGTGCTAGTGGTTTGGGTGATCCGACAGGGCGCGGAAACACCATATATTTT. It encodes CASGLGDPTGRGNTIYF. The chain is built from TRBV12-5 and TRBJ1-3, with 7 bases aligning to TRBD1. The CDR3 has 17 amino acids. Trimming cost V 1 base and J 4 bases; bases outside gene matches: 10. Looked up from germline, CDR1 is LGHNT and CDR2 is FRNRAP.

In nucleotides, the CDR3 is TGTGCCACCAGTGATTTGGGGCTGACAGGGGGCGCAGATACGCAGTATTTT. Translated: CATSDLGLTGGADTQYF. The chain is built from TRBV24-1 and TRBJ2-3; 10 bases are shared with TRBD1. The CDR3 sequence is 17 residues long. The junction had 6 bases not matched to a gene; V was cut back by 0 bases and J by 4 bases. Germline CDR1 reads KGHDR; CDR2 reads SFDVKD.

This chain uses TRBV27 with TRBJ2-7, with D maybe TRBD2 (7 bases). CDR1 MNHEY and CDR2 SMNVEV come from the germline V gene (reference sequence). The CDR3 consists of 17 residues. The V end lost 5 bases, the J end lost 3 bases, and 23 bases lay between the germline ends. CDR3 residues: CASSPLRLGGANYEQYF. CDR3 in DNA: TGTGCCAGCAGTCCCCTAAGGTTGGGGGGGGCAAACTACGAGCAGTACTTC.

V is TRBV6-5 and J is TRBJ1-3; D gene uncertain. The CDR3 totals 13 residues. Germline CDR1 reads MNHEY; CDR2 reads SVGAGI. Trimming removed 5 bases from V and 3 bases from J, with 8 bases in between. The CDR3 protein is CASSRSRGNTIYF. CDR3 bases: TGTGCCAGCAGTCGGAGTCGTGGAAACACCATATATTTT.

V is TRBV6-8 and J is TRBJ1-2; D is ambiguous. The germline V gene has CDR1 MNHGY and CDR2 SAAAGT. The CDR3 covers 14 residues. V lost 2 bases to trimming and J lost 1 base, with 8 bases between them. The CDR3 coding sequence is TGTGCCAGCAGTTACAGGGTGGGTAACTATGGCTACACCTTC. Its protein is CASSYRVGNYGYTF.

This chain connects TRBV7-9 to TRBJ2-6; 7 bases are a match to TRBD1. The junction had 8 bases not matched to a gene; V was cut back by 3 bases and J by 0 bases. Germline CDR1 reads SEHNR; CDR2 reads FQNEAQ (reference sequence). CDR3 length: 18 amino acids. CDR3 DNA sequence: TGTGCCAGCAGCTTTGACCCAGGGGGAATCTCTGGGGCCAACGTCCTGACTTTC. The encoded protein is CASSFDPGGISGANVLTF.

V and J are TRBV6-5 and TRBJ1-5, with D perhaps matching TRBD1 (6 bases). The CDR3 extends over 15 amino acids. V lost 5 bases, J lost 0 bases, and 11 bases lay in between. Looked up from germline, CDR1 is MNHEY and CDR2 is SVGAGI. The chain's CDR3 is CASSRTVYSNQPQHF. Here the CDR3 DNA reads TGTGCCAGCAGTAGGACAGTCTATAGCAATCAGCCCCAGCATTTT.

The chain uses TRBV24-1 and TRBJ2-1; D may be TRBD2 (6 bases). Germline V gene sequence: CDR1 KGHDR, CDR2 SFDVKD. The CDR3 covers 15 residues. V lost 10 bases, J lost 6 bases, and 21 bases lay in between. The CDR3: CATRTGRGLGNEQFF. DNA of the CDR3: TGTGCCACGCGGACCGGGCGGGGCCTGGGCAATGAGCAGTTCTTC.

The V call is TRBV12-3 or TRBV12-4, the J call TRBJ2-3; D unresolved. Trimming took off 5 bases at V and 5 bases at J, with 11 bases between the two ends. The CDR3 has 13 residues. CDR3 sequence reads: CASSAPVGDTQYF. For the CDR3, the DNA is TGTGCCAGCAGTGCCCCTGTTGGAGATACGCAGTATTTT.

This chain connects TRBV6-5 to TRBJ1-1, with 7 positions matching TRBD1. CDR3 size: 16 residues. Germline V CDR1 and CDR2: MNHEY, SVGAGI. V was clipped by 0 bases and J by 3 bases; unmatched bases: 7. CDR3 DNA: TGTGCCAGCAGTTACTCGATCAGGGGGACTTACACTGAAGCTTTCTTT. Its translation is CASSYSIRGTYTEAFF.

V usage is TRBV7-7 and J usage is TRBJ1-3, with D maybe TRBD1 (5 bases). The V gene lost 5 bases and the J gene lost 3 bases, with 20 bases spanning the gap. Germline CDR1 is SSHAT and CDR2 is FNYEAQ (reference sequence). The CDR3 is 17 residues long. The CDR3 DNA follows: TGTGCCAGCAGCCCCCTAGCTGGAGGGGTCGGTGGAAACACCATATATTTT. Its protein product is CASSPLAGGVGGNTIYF.

CDR3 sequence: CASRRGRDYGYTF. DNA for the CDR3: TGTGCCAGCAGAAGGGGGCGCGACTATGGCTACACCTTC. V is TRBV6-5 and J is TRBJ1-2, with 7 bases that match TRBD1. Looked up from germline, CDR1 is MNHEY and CDR2 is SVGAGI. There are 13 residues in the CDR3. V was clipped by 6 bases and J by 3 bases; unmatched bases: 4.

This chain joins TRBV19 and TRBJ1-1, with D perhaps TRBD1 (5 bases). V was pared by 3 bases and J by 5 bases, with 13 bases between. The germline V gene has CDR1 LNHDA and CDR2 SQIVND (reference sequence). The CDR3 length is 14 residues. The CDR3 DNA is TGTGCCAGTAGTATTGGTGCAGGGCTAACTGAAGCTTTCTTT. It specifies CASSIGAGLTEAFF.

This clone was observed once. In nucleotides, the CDR3 is TGTGCCAGCAGTTACTCGATAGTGAGGGATAATTCACCCCTCCACTTT. Its translation: CASSYSIVRDNSPLHF. The chain recombines TRBV6-5 with TRBJ1-6; D not certain. Per germline, CDR1 MNHEY and CDR2 SVGAGI. V was shortened by 0 bases and J by 5 bases, with 11 bases between the two germline ends. This CDR3 spans 16 amino acids.

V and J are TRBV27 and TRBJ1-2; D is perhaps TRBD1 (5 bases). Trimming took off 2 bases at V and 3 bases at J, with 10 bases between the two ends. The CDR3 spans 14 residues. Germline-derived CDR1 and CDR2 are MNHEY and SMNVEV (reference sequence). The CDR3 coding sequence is TGTGCCAGCAGTTTAAACGGGGGTTACTATGGCTACACCTTC. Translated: CASSLNGGYYGYTF.

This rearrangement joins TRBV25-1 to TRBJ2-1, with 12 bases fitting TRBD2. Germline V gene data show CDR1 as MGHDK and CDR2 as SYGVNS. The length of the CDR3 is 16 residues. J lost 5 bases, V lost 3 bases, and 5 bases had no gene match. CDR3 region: CASSESRLAGDNEQFF. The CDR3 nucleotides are TGTGCCAGCAGTGAGTCGAGACTAGCGGGAGACAATGAGCAGTTCTTC.

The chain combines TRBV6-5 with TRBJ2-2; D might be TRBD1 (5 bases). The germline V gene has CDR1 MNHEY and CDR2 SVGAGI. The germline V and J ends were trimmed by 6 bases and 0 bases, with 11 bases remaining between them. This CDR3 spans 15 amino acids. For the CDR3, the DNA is TGTGCCAGCAGCCTACAGGTACCGAACACCGGGGAGCTGTTTTTT. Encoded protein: CASSLQVPNTGELFF.

This CDR3 reads CASSLDDYGYTF. In nucleotides, the CDR3 is TGTGCCAGCAGCTTAGATGACTATGGCTACACCTTC. The rearrangement joins TRBV11-2 to TRBJ1-2; D gene uncertain. In germline, CDR1 is SGHAT, CDR2 FQNNGV. The CDR3 covers 12 residues. The V and J ends lost 0 bases and 3 bases respectively, with 2 bases between them.

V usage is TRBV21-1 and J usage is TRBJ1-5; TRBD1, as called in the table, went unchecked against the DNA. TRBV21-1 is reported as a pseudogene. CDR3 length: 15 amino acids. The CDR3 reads CASSPGQGMDQPQHF. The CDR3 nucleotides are TGTGCCAGCAGCCCCGGACAGGGGATGGATCAGCCCCAGCATTTT.

The CDR3 protein is CASSPNPDGDSYTEAFF. The CDR3 DNA reads as TGTGCCAGCAGCCCGAACCCCGATGGTGACAGCTACACTGAAGCTTTCTTT. The chain is built from TRBV11-2 and TRBJ1-1; maybe TRBD1 (5 bases). The V end was cut by 5 bases, the J end by 3 bases, with 22 bases between. Germline V gives CDR1 SGHAT, CDR2 FQNNGV. CDR3 size: 17 residues.

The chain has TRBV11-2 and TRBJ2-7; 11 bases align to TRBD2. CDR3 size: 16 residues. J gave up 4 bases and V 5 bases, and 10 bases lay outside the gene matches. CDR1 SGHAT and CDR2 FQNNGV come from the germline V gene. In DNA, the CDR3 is TGTGCCAGCAGCAGCCTTAGCGGGAGGGTGAGGTACGAGCAGTACTTC. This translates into CASSSLSGRVRYEQYF.

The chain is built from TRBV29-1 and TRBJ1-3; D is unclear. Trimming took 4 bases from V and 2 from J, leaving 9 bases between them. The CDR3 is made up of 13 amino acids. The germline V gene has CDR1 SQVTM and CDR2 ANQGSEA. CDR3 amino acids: CSVGWRAGNTIYF. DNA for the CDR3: TGCAGCGTTGGCTGGCGGGCTGGAAACACCATATATTTT.

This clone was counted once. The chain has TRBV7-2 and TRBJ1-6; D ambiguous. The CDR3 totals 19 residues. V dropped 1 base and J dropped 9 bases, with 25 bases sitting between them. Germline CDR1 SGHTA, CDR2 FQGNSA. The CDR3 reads CASSLDPDGRHRLSSPLHF. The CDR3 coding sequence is TGTGCCAGCAGCTTAGACCCCGACGGACGGCATCGTTTAAGTTCACCCCTCCACTTT.

In nucleotides, the CDR3 is TGTGCCAGCAGCCAAGGCGGAATGGCGACTGAAGCTTTCTTT. Translating gives CASSQGGMATEAFF. The chain carries TRBV4-2 and TRBJ1-1; D remains unclear. Germline V CDR1 and CDR2: LGHNA, YNFKEQ. This CDR3 region has 14 residues. V was shortened by 1 base and J by 5 bases, with 11 bases between the two germline ends.

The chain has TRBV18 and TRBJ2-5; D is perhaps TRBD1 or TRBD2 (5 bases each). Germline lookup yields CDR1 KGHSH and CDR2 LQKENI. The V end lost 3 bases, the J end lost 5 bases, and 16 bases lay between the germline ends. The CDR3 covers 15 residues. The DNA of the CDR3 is TGTGCCAGCTCACCGGCGGGCGAATACAGGGAGACCCAGTACTTC. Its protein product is CASSPAGEYRETQYF.